The clone carrying this TCR beta chain was seen more than once but under ten times. This CDR3 region has 15 residues. Germline loops: CDR1 SGDLS, CDR2 YYNGEE. Trimming cost V 4 bases and J 5 bases, with 18 bases left between them. The sample comes from a study of blood T cell repertoires in COVID-19. Study details: Material from acute and convalescent COVID-19 was sourced from the United States, Italy and Spain. Sources were T cells, B-cell-depleted T cells, or PBMCs; the material itself was cDNA or gDNA.

In the authors' workflow: Amplification with reference gene primers provided the estimates of nucleated cell counts. Generated by immunoSEQ multiplex PCR, the TCRdb table keeps only in-frame clones and is missing some. The V and J calls and clone size are taken from that table; D and trimming were inferred from the DNA. The repertoire holds under 150,000 clones, with 70% to 80% as singletons. The chain combines TRBV9 with TRBJ1-2, with D possibly being TRBD1 (5 bases). Sequenced: peripheral blood. The receptor was derived from a woman of 80 years or more with acute or convalescent COVID-19. CDR3 protein: CASSSSGTGDYGYTF. The CDR3 region has the DNA TGTGCCAGCAGCTCTAGTGGGACGGGGGATTATGGCTACACCTTC.